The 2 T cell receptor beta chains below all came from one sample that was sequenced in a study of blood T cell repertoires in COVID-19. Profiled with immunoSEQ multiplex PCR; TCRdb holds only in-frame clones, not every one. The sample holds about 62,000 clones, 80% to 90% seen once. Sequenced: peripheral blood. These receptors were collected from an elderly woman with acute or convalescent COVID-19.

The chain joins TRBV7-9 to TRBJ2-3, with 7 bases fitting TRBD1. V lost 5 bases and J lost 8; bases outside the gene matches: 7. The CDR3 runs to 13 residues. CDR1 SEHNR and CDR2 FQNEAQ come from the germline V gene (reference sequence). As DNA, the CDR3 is TGTGCCAGCAGCCAGGAACAGGGGTTTACGCAGTATTTT. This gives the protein CASSQEQGFTQYF.

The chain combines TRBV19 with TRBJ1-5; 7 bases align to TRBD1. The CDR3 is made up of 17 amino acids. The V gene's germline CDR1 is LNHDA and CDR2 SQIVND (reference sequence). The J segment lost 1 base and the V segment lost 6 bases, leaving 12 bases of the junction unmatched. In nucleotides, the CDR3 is TGTGCCAGTAGCCTACGGGAAGGGGGCTCGAGCAATCAGCCCCAGCATTTT. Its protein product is CASSLREGGSSNQPQHF.